This TCR beta chain was sequenced during a study of cytomegalovirus exposure and HLA in healthy donors. Study-wide results and caveats: The CMV antigen specificity of a few CMV-associated chains was confirmed through in vitro analysis.

60 Vbeta and 13 Jbeta primers were used in PCR. Clones were sequenced by immunoSEQ multiplex PCR, and TCRdb holds only the in-frame ones, with some missing. Its clone listing holds approximately 110,000 clones. CDR1 LNHDA and CDR2 SQIVND come from the germline V gene (reference sequence). V was pared by 4 bases and J by 8 bases, with 9 bases between. The CDR3 contains 12 residues. On this clone: Its matching antigen is unknown.

The sequence derives from a man in his late teens or twenties in good health and CMV-seronegative. Sequenced input: PBMCs. The chain links TRBV19 to TRBJ2-4; D is possibly TRBD1 (6 bases). CDR3 coding DNA: TGTGCCAGTAGTACAGGGGCCCACATTCAGTACTTC. Encoded protein: CASSTGAHIQYF.